This entry lists 16 T cell receptor beta chains sequenced from one sample in a study of blood T cell repertoires in COVID-19. Here immunoSEQ multiplex PCR was the method, and the copy in TCRdb shows in-frame clones only, minus some. The table has some 190,000 clones, approximately 86% seen once. Material for sequencing was peripheral blood. Every receptor here comes from a woman older than 75 with active or convalescent COVID-19.

The chain is built from TRBV2 and TRBJ2-5; TRBD1 might be the D (7 bases). V was clipped by 7 bases and J by 5 bases, with 14 bases between them. The CDR3 loop spans 13 amino acids. The germline V gene has CDR1 SNHLY and CDR2 FYNNEI. For the CDR3, the DNA is TGTGCCAGCAATCAGGGGGGACGGGAGACCCAGTACTTC. Its protein product is CASNQGGRETQYF.

This clone was picked up a small number of times. The gene calls are TRBV9 and TRBJ1-2; TRBD1 is a possible D gene (5 bases). CDR3 length: 14 amino acids. Trimming stripped 0 bases from V and 7 bases from J, with 13 bases between. Germline loops: CDR1 SGDLS, CDR2 YYNGEE. CDR3 nucleotides: TGTGCCAGCAGCGTAGCTTACAGGTCCGGTGGCTACACCTTC. Residues: CASSVAYRSGGYTF.

The table lists this clone with a few counts. V is TRBV20-1 and J is TRBJ1-1; D might be TRBD1 (6 bases). Looked up from germline, CDR1 is DFQATT and CDR2 is SNEGSKA (reference sequence). V was cut by 3 bases and J by 3 bases, with 11 bases left in between. CDR3 length: 13 residues. CDR3 sequence: CSASGGTDTEAFF. The CDR3 DNA is TGCAGTGCTAGTGGGGGCACGGACACTGAAGCTTTCTTT.

This sequence joins TRBV19 and TRBJ2-2; possible D gene TRBD2, 5 bases. CDR1 and CDR2 (germline): LNHDA, SQIVND (reference sequence). The CDR3 is made up of 15 amino acids. Trimming pared 7 bases from V and 5 bases from J, leaving 17 bases between. CDR3 coding DNA: TGTGCCAGTATCTCGGGTAGGAGGTTGACCGGGGAGCTGTTTTTT. It yields the protein CASISGRRLTGELFF. Based on the CDR3 plus reference TRBV19 and TRBJ2-2, the full variable domain is DGGITQSPKYLFRKEGQNVTLSCEQNLNHDAMYWYRQDPGQGLRLIYYSQIVNDFQKGDIAEGYSVSREKKESFPLTVTSAQKNPTAFYLCASISGRRLTGELFFGEGSRLTVL.

V gene TRBV4-1 combines with J gene TRBJ2-1; 8 positions match TRBD2. The germline gives CDR1 MGHRA, CDR2 YSYEKL. Trimming took 4 bases from V and 5 from J; bases not matched to a gene: 10. The CDR3 loop spans 16 amino acids. This chain's CDR3 is CASSRGRTSRDNEQFF. CDR3 bases: TGCGCCAGCAGCCGGGGGAGGACTAGCCGGGACAATGAGCAGTTCTTC.

This clone showed up just once. The CDR3 DNA sequence: TGTGCCAGCAGCCAAGCCCCGGGGGGTGGCACTGAAGCTTTCTTT. This encodes CASSQAPGGGTEAFF. This chain connects TRBV3-1 (or the pseudogene TRBV3-2) to TRBJ1-1, with D maybe TRBD1 (5 bases). The CDR3 contains 15 residues. Trimming took 1 base from V and 4 from J, leaving 13 bases between them. Germline assignment: CDR1 LGHDT and CDR2 YNNKEL (reference sequence).

The chain carries TRBV10-3 and TRBJ2-1; TRBD1 agrees at 11 bases. The CDR3 loop spans 17 amino acids. From germline, CDR1 is ENHRY and CDR2 SYGVKD. V shed 6 bases and J 4 bases; nucleotides not matched to a gene: 11. The CDR3 bases are TGTGCCATCAGGGACGGGGACAGGGGGGCCCTTTACAATGAGCAGTTCTTC. This translates into CAIRDGDRGALYNEQFF.

The J gene is TRBJ2-1, the V gene TRBV6-2 or TRBV6-3; D is perhaps TRBD2 (5 bases). The CDR3 extends over 14 amino acids. Per germline, CDR1 MNHEY and CDR2 SVGEGT. Trimming removed 2 bases from V and 9 bases from J, with 14 bases in between. CDR3 loop: CASSYTAERGEQFF. The CDR3, as DNA: TGTGCCAGCAGTTACACAGCCGAACGGGGTGAGCAGTTCTTC.

The chain recombines TRBV28 with TRBJ1-1; no clear D. Trimming took 5 bases from V and 4 from J, leaving 14 bases between them. Germline-derived CDR1 and CDR2 are MDHEN and SYDVKM. The CDR3 has 14 amino acids. The chain's CDR3 is CASSPLSSRTEAFF. In DNA, the CDR3 is TGTGCCAGCAGTCCTTTATCGTCGCGCACTGAAGCTTTCTTT.

The V and J genes are TRBV3-1 (or the pseudogene TRBV3-2) and TRBJ2-5, with D perhaps matching TRBD1 (6 bases). The V and J ends lost 3 bases and 7 bases respectively, with 18 bases between them. Germline CDR1 and CDR2: LGHDT and YNNKEL (reference sequence). The CDR3 length is 15 residues. The CDR3 nucleotides read TGTGCCAGCAGCCAGGGGACACCGACCGTGGGGACCCAGTACTTC. It codes for CASSQGTPTVGTQYF.

A word on this clone: Other nucleotide sequences from this sample produce the same CDR3. DNA for the CDR3: TGTGCCAGCAGCGTGGGGACAGGGCACTATGGCTACACCTTC. Translating gives CASSVGTGHYGYTF. The chain couples TRBV9 to TRBJ1-2, with TRBD1 identical over 9 bases. Trimming removed 2 bases from V and 3 bases from J; junction bases left unmatched: 2. From germline, CDR1 is SGDLS and CDR2 YYNGEE. The CDR3 runs 14 residues.

The chain is built from TRBV28 and TRBJ2-5; 8 bases line up with TRBD1. With 6 bases clipped from V and 4 bases from J, the junction kept 10 bases outside the gene matches. The length of the CDR3 is 15 residues. Germline CDR1 is MDHEN and CDR2 is SYDVKM. In DNA, the CDR3 is TGTGCCAGCAGCCGGCCCCGAGACAGGGGAGAGACCCAGTACTTC. Translation: CASSRPRDRGETQYF.

The gene calls are TRBV4-1 and TRBJ2-1; 10 nucleotides agree with TRBD2. The germline gives CDR1 MGHRA, CDR2 YSYEKL. The CDR3 is made up of 17 amino acids. Trimming at V came to 2 bases and at J to 4 bases, leaving 8 bases not matched to a gene. This chain's CDR3 is CASSQPVGLAEYNEQFF. For the CDR3, the DNA is TGCGCCAGCAGCCAACCCGTAGGACTAGCGGAGTACAATGAGCAGTTCTTC.

This clone appeared a few times. This chain joins TRBV28 and TRBJ1-1; a weak D match, TRBD1 (5 bases). CDR3 length: 12 residues. Trimming cost V 2 bases and J 8 bases, with 9 bases left between them. Germline loops: CDR1 MDHEN, CDR2 SYDVKM. This CDR3 reads CASSLRQGEAFF. The CDR3 nucleotides are TGTGCCAGCAGTTTAAGGCAGGGAGAAGCTTTCTTT.

Only a few counts were recorded for this clone. The V gene is TRBV5-1, the J gene TRBJ2-1; no firm D call. The CDR3 is 16 amino acids. Germline V gene lookup returns CDR1 SGHRS and CDR2 YFSETQ. V lost 0 bases and J lost 1, with 11 bases in between. CDR3 sequence: CASSLVSSGSYNEQFF. The CDR3 bases are TGCGCCAGCAGCTTGGTTTCTAGTGGGTCCTACAATGAGCAGTTCTTC. The full variable domain, with the rest looked up from reference TRBV5-1 and TRBJ2-1, is KAGVTQTPRYLIKTRGQQVTLSCSPISGHRSVSWYQQTPGQGLQFLFEYFSETQRNKGNFPGRFSGRQFSNSRSEMNVSTLELGDSALYLCASSLVSSGSYNEQFFGPGTRLTVL.

The chain recombines TRBV5-1 with TRBJ1-3, with D unclear. This CDR3 region has 15 residues. From germline, CDR1 is SGHRS and CDR2 YFSETQ. V was pared by 4 bases and J by 0 bases, with 11 bases between. For the CDR3, the DNA is TGCGCCAGCAGCCCGGATCGGGGCTCTGGAAACACCATATATTTT. This translates into CASSPDRGSGNTIYF.